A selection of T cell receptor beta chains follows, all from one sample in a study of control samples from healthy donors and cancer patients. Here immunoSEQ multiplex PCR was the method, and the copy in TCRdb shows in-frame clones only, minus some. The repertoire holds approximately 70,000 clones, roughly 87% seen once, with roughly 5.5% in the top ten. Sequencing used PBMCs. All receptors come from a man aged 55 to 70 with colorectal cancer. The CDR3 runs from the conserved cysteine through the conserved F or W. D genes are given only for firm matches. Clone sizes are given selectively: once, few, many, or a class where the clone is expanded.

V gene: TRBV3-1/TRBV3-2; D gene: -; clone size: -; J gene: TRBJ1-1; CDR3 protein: CASSQGQFEAFF; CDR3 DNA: TGTGCCAGCAGCCAAGGACAGTTTGAAGCTTTCTTT
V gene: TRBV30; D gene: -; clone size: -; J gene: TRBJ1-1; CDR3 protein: CAWSVGGEAFF; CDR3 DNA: TGTGCCTGGAGTGTGGGGGGGGAAGCTTTCTTT
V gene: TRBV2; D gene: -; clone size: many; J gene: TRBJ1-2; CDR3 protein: CASRGDHHGMSYTF; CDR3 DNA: TGTGCCAGCAGGGGCGACCACCATGGGATGAGCTACACCTTC
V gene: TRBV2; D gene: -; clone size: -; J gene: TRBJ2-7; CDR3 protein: CASSAVGQGQRYEQYF; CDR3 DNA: TGTGCCAGCAGTGCGGTGGGTCAGGGTCAGAGGTACGAGCAGTACTTC
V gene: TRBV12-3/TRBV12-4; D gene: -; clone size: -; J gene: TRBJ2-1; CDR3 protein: CASTGLYNEQFF; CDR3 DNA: TGTGCCAGCACGGGGCTCTACAATGAGCAGTTCTTC
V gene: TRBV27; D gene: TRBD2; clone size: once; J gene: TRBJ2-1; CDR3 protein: CASSLSQAGAALTYNEQFF; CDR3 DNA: TGTGCCAGCAGTTTATCGCAAGCGGGGGCCGCCCTAACTTACAATGAGCAGTTCTTC
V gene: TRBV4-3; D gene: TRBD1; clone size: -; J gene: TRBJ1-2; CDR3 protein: CASSQGGGAGYTF; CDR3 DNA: TGCGCCAGCAGCCAAGGAGGGGGCGCCGGCTACACCTTC
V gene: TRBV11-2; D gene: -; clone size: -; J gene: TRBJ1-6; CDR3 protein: CASSFTGYANSPLHF; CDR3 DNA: TGTGCCAGCAGCTTCACAGGGTATGCTAATTCACCCCTCCACTTT
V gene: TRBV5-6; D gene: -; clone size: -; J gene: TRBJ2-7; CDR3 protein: CASSLWGFDEQYF; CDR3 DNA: TGTGCCAGCAGCTTGTGGGGGTTCGACGAGCAGTACTTC
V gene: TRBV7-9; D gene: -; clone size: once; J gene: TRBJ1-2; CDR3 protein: CASSLAGAWASYGYTF; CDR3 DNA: TGTGCCAGCAGCTTAGCCGGGGCTTGGGCTTCCTATGGCTACACCTTC
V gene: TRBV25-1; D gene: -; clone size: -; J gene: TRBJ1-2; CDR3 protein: CASSEGTPNYGYTF; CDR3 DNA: TGTGCCAGCAGTGAAGGGACACCAAACTATGGCTACACCTTC
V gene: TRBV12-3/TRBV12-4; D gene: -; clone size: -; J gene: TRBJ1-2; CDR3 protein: CASSLLDGYGYTF; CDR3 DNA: TGTGCCAGCAGTTTATTAGATGGCTATGGCTACACCTTC
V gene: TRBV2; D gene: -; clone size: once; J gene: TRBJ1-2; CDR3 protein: CASTGESSHGYTF; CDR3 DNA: TGTGCCAGCACGGGGGAATCCTCACATGGCTACACCTTC
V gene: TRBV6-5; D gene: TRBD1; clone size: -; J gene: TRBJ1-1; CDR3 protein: CASSWGQLNTEAFF; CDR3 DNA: TGTGCCAGCAGTTGGGGACAGTTGAACACTGAAGCTTTCTTT
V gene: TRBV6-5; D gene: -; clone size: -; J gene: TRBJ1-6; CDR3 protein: CASKAPVGSPLHF; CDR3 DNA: TGTGCCAGCAAAGCCCCGGTGGGTTCACCCCTCCACTTT
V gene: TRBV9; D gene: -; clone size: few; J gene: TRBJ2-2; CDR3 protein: CASSVRDSGELFF; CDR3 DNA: TGTGCCAGCAGCGTACGGGACTCCGGGGAGCTGTTTTTT
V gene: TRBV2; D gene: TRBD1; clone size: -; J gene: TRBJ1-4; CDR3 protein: CASSRTGGAEKLFF; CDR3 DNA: TGTGCCAGCAGTAGAACAGGGGGCGCGGAAAAACTGTTTTTT
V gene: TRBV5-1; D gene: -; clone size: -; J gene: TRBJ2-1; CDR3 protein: CASSPGPTTSSYNEQFF; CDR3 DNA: TGCGCCAGCAGCCCGGGACCTACTACCAGCTCCTACAATGAGCAGTTCTTC
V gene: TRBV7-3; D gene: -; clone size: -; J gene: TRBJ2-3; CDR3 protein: CASSPQGSINPQYF; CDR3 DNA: TGTGCCAGCAGCCCCCAGGGATCGATCAACCCGCAGTATTTT
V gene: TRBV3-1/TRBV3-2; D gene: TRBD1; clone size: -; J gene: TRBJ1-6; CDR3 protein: CASSQGQGAGSPLHF; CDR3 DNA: TGTGCCAGCAGCCAAGGACAGGGGGCCGGTTCACCCCTCCACTTT
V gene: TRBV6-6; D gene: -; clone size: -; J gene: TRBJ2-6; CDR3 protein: CASSYPRGANVLTF; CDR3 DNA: TGTGCCAGCAGTTACCCCAGAGGGGCCAACGTCCTGACTTTC
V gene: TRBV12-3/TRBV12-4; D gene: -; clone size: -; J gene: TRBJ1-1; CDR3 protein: CASSPFARGGAFF; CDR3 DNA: TGTGCCAGCAGTCCCTTCGCACGAGGGGGAGCTTTCTTT
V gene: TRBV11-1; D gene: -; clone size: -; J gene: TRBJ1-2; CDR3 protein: CASSLALGGAHGYTF; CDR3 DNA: TGTGCCAGCAGCTTAGCGCTCGGAGGGGCTCATGGCTACACCTTC
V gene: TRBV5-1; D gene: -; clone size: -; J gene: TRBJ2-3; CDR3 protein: CASSLAGTDTQYF; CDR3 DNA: TGCGCCAGCAGCCTGGCCGGCACAGATACGCAGTATTTT
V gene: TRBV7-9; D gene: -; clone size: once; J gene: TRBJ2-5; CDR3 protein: CASSLVGKETQYF; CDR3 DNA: TGTGCCAGCAGTTTGGTGGGGAAAGAGACCCAGTACTTC
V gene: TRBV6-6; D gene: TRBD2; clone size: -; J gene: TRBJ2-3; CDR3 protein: CASIAGYWDTQYF; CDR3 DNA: TGTGCCAGCATAGCGGGCTATTGGGATACGCAGTATTTT
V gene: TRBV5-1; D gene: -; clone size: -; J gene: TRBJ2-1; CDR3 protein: CASSSVGDNEQFF; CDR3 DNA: TGCGCCAGCAGTTCCGTAGGGGACAATGAGCAGTTCTTC
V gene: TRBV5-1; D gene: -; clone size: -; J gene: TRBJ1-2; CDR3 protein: CASSLEGQQTSYTF; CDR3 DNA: TGCGCCAGCAGCTTGGAGGGCCAGCAAACGAGCTACACCTTC
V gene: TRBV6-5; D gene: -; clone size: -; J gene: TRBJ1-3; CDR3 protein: CASSYVPGGNTIYF; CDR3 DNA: TGTGCCAGCAGTTACGTCCCAGGCGGAAACACCATATATTTT
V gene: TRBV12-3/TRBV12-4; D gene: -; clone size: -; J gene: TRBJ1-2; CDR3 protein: CASSGWPNYGYTF; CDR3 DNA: TGTGCCAGCAGTGGTTGGCCTAACTATGGCTACACCTTC
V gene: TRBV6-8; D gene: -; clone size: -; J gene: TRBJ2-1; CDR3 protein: CAPGQLRTVNEQFF; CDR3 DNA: TGTGCCCCCGGGCAGCTAAGAACGGTGAATGAGCAGTTCTTC
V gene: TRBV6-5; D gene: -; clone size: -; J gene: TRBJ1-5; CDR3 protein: CASSQLRYNQPQHF; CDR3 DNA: TGTGCCAGCAGCCAACTTCGCTACAATCAGCCCCAGCATTTT
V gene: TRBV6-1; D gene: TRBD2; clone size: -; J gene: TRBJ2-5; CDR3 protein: CASSVILLAGQETQYF; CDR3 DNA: TGTGCCAGCAGTGTCATCCTACTAGCGGGACAAGAGACCCAGTACTTC
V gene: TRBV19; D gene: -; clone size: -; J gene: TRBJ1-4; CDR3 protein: CASSIDHTTVLFF; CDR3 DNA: TGTGCCAGTAGTATAGATCACACGACAGTTCTGTTTTTT
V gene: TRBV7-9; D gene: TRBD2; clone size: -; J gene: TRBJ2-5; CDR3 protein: CASSFRDPRGGAAETQYF; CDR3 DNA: TGTGCCAGCAGCTTCAGGGACCCGCGCGGGGGGGCCGCGGAGACCCAGTACTTC
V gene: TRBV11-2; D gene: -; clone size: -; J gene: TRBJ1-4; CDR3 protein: CASSLVTEKLFF; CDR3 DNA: TGTGCCAGCAGCTTAGTAACTGAAAAACTGTTTTTT
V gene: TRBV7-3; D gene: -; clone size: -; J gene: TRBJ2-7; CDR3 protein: CASSSDSAVPYEQYF; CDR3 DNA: TGTGCCAGCAGCTCGGACTCGGCTGTTCCCTACGAGCAGTACTTC
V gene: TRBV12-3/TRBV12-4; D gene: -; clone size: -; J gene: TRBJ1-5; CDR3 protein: CASSLRGTQPQHF; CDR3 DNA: TGTGCCAGCAGCCTTAGGGGCACTCAGCCCCAGCATTTT
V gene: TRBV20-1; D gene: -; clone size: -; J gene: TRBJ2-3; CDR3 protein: CSASGMSAQYF; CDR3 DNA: TGCAGTGCTAGTGGAATGTCTGCGCAGTATTTT
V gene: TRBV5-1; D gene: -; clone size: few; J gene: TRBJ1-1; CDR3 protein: CASSSQGSTEAFF; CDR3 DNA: TGCGCCAGCAGCTCCCAGGGGAGCACTGAAGCTTTCTTT
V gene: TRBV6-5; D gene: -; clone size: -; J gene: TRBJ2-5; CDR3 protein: CASRGGDQETQYF; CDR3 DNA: TGTGCCAGCAGGGGCGGGGACCAAGAGACCCAGTACTTC
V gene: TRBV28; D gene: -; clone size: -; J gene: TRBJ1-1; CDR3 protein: CASGGRSAEAFF; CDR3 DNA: TGTGCCAGCGGAGGAAGGAGCGCTGAAGCTTTCTTT
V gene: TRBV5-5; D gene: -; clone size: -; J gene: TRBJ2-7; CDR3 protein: CASSLRQTYEQYF; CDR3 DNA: TGTGCCAGCAGCCTAAGACAGACCTACGAGCAGTACTTC